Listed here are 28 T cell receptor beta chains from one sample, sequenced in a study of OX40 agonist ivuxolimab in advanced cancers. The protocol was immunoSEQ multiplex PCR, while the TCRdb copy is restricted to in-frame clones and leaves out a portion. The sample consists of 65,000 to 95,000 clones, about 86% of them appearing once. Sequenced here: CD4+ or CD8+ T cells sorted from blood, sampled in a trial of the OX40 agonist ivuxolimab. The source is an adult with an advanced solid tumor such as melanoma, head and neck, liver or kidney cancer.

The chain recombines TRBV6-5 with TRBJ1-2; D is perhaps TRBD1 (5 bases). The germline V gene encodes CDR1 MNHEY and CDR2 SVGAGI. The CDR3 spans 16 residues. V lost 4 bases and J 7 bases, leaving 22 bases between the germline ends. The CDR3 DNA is TGTGCCAGCAGTTCCCTTCAGAGGGGACTTCGCCTTGGCTACACCTTC. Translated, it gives CASSSLQRGLRLGYTF.

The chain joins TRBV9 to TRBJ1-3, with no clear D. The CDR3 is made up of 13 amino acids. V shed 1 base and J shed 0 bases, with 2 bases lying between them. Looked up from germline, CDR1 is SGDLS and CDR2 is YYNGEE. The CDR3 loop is CASSVNSGNTIYF. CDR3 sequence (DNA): TGTGCCAGCAGCGTAAACTCTGGAAACACCATATATTTT.

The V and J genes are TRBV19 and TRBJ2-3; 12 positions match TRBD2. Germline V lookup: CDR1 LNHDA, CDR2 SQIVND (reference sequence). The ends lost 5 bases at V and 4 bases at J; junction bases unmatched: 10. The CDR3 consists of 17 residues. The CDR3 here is CASSANRLAGVPDTQYF. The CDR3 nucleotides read TGTGCCAGTAGTGCGAACCGACTAGCGGGAGTGCCAGATACGCAGTATTTT. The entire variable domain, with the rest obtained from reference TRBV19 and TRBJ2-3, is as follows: DGGITQSPKYLFRKEGQNVTLSCEQNLNHDAMYWYRQDPGQGLRLIYYSQIVNDFQKGDIAEGYSVSREKKESFPLTVTSAQKNPTAFYLCASSANRLAGVPDTQYFGPGTRLTVL.

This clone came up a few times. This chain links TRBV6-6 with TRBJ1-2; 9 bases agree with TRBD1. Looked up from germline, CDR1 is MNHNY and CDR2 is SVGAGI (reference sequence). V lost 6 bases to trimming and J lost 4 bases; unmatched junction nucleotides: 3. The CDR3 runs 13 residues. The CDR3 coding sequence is TGTGCCAGCAGGATACAGGGGGCCTATGGCTACACCTTC. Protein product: CASRIQGAYGYTF.

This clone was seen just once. The CDR3 region is CASSPGLAGWETQYF. In DNA form, the CDR3 reads TGTGCCAGCAGCCCTGGACTAGCGGGGTGGGAGACCCAGTACTTC. The rearrangement joins TRBV7-8 to TRBJ2-5, with 12 bases identical to TRBD2. Germline V gives CDR1 SGHVS, CDR2 FQNEAQ. V was pared by 5 bases and J by 5 bases, with 6 bases of the junction left unmatched. The CDR3 covers 15 residues.

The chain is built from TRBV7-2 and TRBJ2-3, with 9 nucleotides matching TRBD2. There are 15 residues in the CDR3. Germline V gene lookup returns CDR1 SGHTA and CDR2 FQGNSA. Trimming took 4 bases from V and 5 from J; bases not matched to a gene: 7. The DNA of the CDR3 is TGTGCCAGCAGCTCCGTTAGCGGGGGAAGAGATACGCAGTATTTT. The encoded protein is CASSSVSGGRDTQYF.

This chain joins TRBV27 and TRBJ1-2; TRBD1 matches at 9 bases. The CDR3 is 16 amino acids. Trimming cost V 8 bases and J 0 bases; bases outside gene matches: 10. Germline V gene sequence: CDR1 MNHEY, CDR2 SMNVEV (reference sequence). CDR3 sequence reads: CASLSRGDRANYGYTF. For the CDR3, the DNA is TGTGCCAGCCTATCCAGGGGGGACAGGGCTAACTATGGCTACACCTTC.

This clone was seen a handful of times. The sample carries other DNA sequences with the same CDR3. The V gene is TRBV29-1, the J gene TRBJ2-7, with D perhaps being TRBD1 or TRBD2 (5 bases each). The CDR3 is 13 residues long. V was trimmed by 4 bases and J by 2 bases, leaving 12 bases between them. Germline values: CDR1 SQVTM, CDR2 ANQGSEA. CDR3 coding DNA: TGCAGCGTTGGACGGGACGGAACCTACGAGCAGTACTTC. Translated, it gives CSVGRDGTYEQYF.

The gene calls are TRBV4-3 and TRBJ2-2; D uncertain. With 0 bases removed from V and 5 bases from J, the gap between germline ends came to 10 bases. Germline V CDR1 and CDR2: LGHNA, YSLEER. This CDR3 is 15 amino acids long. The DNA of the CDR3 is TGCGCCAGCAGCCAAGAGGTAGTCTTAACCGGGGAGCTGTTTTTT. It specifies CASSQEVVLTGELFF.

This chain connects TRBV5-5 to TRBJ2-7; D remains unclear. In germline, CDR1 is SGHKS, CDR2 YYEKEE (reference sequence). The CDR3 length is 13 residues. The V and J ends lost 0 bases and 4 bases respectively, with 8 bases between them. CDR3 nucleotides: TGTGCCAGCAGCTTGGGAGAAGGGTACGAGCAGTACTTC. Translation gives CASSLGEGYEQYF. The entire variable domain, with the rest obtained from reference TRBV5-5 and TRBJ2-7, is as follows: DAGVTQSPTHLIKTRGQQVTLRCSPISGHKSVSWYQQVLGQGPQFIFQYYEKEERGRGNFPDRFSARQFPNYSSELNVNALLLGDSALYLCASSLGEGYEQYFGPGTRLTVT.

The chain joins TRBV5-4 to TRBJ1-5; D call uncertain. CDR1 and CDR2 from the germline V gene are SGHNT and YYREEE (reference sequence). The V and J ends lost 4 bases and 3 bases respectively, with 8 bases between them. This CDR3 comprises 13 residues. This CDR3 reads CASSPGTNQPQHF. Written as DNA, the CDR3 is TGTGCCAGCAGCCCAGGTACCAATCAGCCCCAGCATTTT.

The CDR3 bases are TGTGCCAGCTCACCCTCTTACAGGGACACTGAAGCTTTCTTT. It encodes CASSPSYRDTEAFF. V usage is TRBV18 and J usage is TRBJ1-1; the D gene is possibly TRBD1 (6 bases). V was clipped by 3 bases and J by 3 bases, with 11 bases between them. Germline values: CDR1 KGHSH, CDR2 LQKENI. This CDR3 spans 14 amino acids. The variable domain in full, completed from reference TRBV18 and TRBJ1-1, reads NAGVMQNPRHLVRRRGQEARLRCSPMKGHSHVYWYRQLPEEGLKFMVYLQKENIIDESGMPKERFSAEFPKEGPSILRIQQVVRGDSAAYFCASSPSYRDTEAFFGQGTRLTVV.

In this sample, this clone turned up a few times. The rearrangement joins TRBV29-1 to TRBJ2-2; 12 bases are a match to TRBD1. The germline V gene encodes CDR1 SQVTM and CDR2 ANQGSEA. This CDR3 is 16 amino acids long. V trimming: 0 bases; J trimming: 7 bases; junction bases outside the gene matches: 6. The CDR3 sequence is CSVEDRRDRGRGELFF. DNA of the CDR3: TGCAGCGTTGAAGATCGGAGGGACAGGGGGCGCGGGGAGCTGTTTTTT.

CDR3 loop: CASSRGQGGPGELFF. CDR3 sequence (DNA): TGTGCCAGCAGCAGAGGACAGGGGGGCCCCGGGGAGCTGTTTTTT. The V and J genes are TRBV7-9 and TRBJ2-2; 10 bases map to TRBD1. Per the germline V gene, CDR1 is SEHNR and CDR2 is FQNEAQ (reference sequence). This CDR3 has 15 residues. Trimming removed 5 bases from V and 6 bases from J; junction bases left unmatched: 6.

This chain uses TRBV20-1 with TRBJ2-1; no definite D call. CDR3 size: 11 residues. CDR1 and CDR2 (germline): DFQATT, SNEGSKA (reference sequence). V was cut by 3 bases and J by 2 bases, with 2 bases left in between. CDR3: CSASPYNEQFF. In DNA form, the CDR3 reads TGCAGTGCTAGTCCCTACAATGAGCAGTTCTTC.

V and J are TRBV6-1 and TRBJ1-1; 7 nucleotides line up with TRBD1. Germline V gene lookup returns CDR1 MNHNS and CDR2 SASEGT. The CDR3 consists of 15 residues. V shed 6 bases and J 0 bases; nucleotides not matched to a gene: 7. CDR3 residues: CASSAGTAMNTEAFF. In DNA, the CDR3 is TGTGCCAGCAGCGCCGGGACAGCTATGAACACTGAAGCTTTCTTT.

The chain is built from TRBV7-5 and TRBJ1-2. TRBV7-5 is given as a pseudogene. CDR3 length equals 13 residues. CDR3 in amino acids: CVRSLARPYGYTF. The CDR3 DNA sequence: TGTGTCAGAAGCTTAGCTAGACCCTATGGCTACACCTTC.

CDR3 bases: TGTGCCTGGTCCCGGGGGGGGTCCTCCTACGAGCAGTACTTC. Its protein product is CAWSRGGSSYEQYF. V gene TRBV30 combines with J gene TRBJ2-7, with TRBD2 matching over 8 bases. V dropped 5 bases and J dropped 0; count of bases not matched to a gene: 6. The CDR3 contains 14 residues. In germline, CDR1 is GTSNPN, CDR2 SVGIG (reference sequence).

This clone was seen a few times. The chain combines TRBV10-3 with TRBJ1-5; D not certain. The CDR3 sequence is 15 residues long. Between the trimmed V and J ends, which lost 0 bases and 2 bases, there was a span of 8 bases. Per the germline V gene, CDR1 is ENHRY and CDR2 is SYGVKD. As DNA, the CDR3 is TGTGCCATCAGTGAGTCTTCCAAGGGCAATCAGCCCCAGCATTTT. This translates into CAISESSKGNQPQHF.

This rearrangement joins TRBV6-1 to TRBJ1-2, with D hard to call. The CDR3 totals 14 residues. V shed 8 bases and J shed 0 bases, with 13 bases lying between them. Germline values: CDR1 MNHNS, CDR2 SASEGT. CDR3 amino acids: CASVSRQANYGYTF. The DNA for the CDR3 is TGTGCCAGCGTATCGCGGCAAGCTAACTATGGCTACACCTTC.

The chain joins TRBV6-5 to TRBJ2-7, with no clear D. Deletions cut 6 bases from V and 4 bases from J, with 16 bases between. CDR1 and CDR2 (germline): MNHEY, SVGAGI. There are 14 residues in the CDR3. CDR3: CASSASTGRYEQYF. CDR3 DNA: TGTGCCAGCAGCGCCTCGACTGGGCGGTACGAGCAGTACTTC.

The CDR3 reads CASIDRGMDEKLFF. DNA for the CDR3: TGTGCCAGCATAGATAGGGGGATGGATGAAAAACTGTTTTTT. This chain connects TRBV6-1 to TRBJ1-4; maybe TRBD1 (6 bases). CDR3 length: 14 residues. V lost 7 bases to trimming and J lost 6 bases, with 15 bases between them. In germline, CDR1 is MNHNS, CDR2 SASEGT.

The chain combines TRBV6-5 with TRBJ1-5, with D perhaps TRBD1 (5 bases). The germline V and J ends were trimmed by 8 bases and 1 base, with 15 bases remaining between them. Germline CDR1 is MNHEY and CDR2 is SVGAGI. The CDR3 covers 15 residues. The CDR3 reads CASSSGVLSNQPQHF. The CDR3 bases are TGTGCCAGCTCTTCGGGGGTCCTCAGCAATCAGCCCCAGCATTTT.

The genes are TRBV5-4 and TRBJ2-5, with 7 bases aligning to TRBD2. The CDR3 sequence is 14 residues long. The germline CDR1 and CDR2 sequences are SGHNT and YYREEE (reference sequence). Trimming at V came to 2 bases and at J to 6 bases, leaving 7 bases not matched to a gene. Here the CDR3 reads CASSFGRGEQTQYF. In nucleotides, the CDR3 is TGTGCCAGCAGCTTTGGACGGGGGGAGCAGACCCAGTACTTC.

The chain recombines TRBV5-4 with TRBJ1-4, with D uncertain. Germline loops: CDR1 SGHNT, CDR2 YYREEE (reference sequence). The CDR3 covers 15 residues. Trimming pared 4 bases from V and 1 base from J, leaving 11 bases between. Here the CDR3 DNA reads TGTGCCAGCAGCACGAAAAGCCAAACTAATGAAAAACTGTTTTTT. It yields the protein CASSTKSQTNEKLFF.

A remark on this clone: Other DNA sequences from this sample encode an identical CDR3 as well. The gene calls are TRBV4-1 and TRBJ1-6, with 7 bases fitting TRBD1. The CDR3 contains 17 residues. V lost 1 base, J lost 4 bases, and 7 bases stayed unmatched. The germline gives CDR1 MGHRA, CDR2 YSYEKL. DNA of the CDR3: TGCGCCAGCAGCCAAGTGTATGACAGGGCATATAATTCACCCCTCCACTTT. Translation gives CASSQVYDRAYNSPLHF.

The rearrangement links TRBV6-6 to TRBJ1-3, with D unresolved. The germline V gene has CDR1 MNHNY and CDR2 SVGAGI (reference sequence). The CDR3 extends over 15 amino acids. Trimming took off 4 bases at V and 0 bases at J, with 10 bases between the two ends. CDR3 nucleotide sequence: TGTGCCAGCAGTTCCGACGGAAGCTCTGGAAACACCATATATTTT. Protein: CASSSDGSSGNTIYF.

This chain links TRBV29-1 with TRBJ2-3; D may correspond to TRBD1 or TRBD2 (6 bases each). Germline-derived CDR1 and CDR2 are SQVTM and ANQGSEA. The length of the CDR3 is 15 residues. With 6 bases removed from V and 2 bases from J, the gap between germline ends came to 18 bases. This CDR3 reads CSVLLPGGPTDTQYF. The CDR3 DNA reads TGCAGCGTCCTCCTCCCCGGGGGCCCCACAGATACGCAGTATTTT.